The source of this TCR beta chain is a study of T cell repertoires in cytomegalovirus infection. The wider study: In public TCR beta signatures, there were indications of both CMV infection and matching HLA type. Findings and limits, study-wide: People with CMV and the relevant HLA were identified by cumulative public TCR beta family frequency. The response measured ex vivo was dominated by TCR beta clonotypes (HLA-C-restricted and CMV-specific).

Comments on this clonotype: The antigen remains undetermined. A much larger clone sits a single nucleotide away, making a read error possible.

Trimming left V 1 base short and J 5 bases short, with 21 bases between. CDR3 length: 18 residues. Germline values: CDR1 MDHEN, CDR2 SYDVKM. MiXCR, applied by TCRdb to the reads, yields one record per CDR3 protein. The sample gives about 740,000 distinct CDR3 sequences, 35% of which show up once; roughly 2.9% is in the top ten. The V call is TRBV28, the J call TRBJ1-5; no reliable D call. What was sequenced was PBMCs. The sequence was obtained from a human donor in good health (CMV status not recorded). Some clones in this sample may be carry-over from other donors' samples. The CDR3 region has the DNA TGTGCCAGCAGTTTATTAGCCTGGTTCCTCGAGCAGTATCAGCCCCAGCATTTT. This sequence encodes CASSLLAWFLEQYQPQHF.